The T cell receptor beta chain under discussion was sequenced for a study of regulatory T cells in long-lasting Graves disease. Looking at the study overall: A definition of persistent Graves' disease required over 5 years of antithyroid drugs plus positive TSH receptor antibodies. Findings and limits, study-wide: Patients with persistent disease shared 2,700 or so public clonotypes, outpacing the approximately 920 shared by new patients.

Time point described: persistent/refractory GD, antithyroid drugs over 5 years with positive TRAb. RNA extracted from PBMCs served as the sequencing template. A volume of roughly 9.1 milliliters of peripheral blood was collected in EDTA tubes. This clonotype showed up just a few times. Its matching antigen is unknown. According to the study, TCR beta libraries were built with iRepertoire HTBI primers and CDR3-region Arm-PCR. TCRdb passed the multiplex PCR reads through MiXCR, listing each CDR3 protein once. Of over 250,000 distinct CDR3 sequences listed, under 25% are singletons. This CDR3 is built from 15 residues. From germline, CDR1 is SNHLY and CDR2 FYNNEI. The V gene lost 4 bases and the J gene lost 8 bases, with 15 bases spanning the gap.

The chain employs TRBV2 and TRBJ1-6; D is uncertain. This receptor was identified in a female donor with Graves disease. Sequenced material: peripheral blood mononuclear cells (PBMCs), taken when the disease was refractory, from a patient treated with antithyroid drugs. The CDR3 reads CASSAVGPRDSPLHF. CDR3 coding DNA: TGTGCCAGCAGTGCAGTGGGCCCGAGGGATTCACCCCTCCACTTT.